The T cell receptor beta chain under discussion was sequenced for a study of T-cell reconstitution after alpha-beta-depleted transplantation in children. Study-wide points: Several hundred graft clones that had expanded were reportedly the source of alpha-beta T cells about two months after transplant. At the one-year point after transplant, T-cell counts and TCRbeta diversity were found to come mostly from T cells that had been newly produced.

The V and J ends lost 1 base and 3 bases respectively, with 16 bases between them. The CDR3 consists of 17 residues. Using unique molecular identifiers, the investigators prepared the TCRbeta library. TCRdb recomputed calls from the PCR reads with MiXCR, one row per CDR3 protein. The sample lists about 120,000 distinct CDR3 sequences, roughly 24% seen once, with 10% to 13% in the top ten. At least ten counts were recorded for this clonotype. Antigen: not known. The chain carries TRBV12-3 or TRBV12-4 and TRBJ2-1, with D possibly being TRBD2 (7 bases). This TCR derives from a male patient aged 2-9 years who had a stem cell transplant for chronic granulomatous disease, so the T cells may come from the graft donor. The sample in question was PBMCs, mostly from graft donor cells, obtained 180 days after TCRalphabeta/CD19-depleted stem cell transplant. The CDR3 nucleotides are TGTGCCAGCAGTTTAGATCCCCCGGGGGGCGGCTACAATGAGCAGTTCTTC. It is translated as CASSLDPPGGGYNEQFF.